The 3 T cell receptor beta chains below all came from one sample that was sequenced in a study of post-analysis software for immune sequencing data. Notes on the study in general: Compared with controls, patients had more of roughly five TRBV segments, including TRBV5-6, TRBV5-1 and TRBV20-1.

Their target antigens are unknown. cDNA libraries of TCR beta carried unique molecular identifiers. In TCRdb, the PCR reads were re-called with MiXCR into one record per CDR3 protein. The table records 450,000 or so distinct CDR3 sequences, approximately 46% of them present only once. Sequencing was carried out using blood. These receptors were obtained from a girl between 10 and 17 years old with multiple sclerosis.

This clonotype was counted between two and nine times. The rearrangement joins TRBV6-1 to TRBJ2-7; 11 bases align to TRBD2. The V segment lost 6 bases and the J segment 4 bases; nucleotides outside the gene matches: 5. The CDR3 is 14 amino acids. Germline-derived CDR1 and CDR2 are MNHNS and SASEGT. CDR3 loop: CASRETSGIYEQYF. Written as DNA, the CDR3 is TGTGCCAGCAGGGAGACTAGCGGGATTTACGAGCAGTACTTC.

This clonotype has just a few counts. This chain connects TRBV20-1 to TRBJ2-7; 10 bases agree with TRBD2. The germline CDR1 and CDR2 sequences are DFQATT and SNEGSKA (reference sequence). The V segment lost 0 bases and the J segment 5 bases; nucleotides outside the gene matches: 4. The CDR3 length is 14 residues. The CDR3 here is CSARDLAGEDEQYF. CDR3 coding DNA: TGCAGTGCTAGAGACCTAGCGGGAGAGGACGAGCAGTACTTC.

The rearrangement links TRBV20-1 to TRBJ2-5, with 8 nucleotides matching TRBD2. The V gene's germline CDR1 is DFQATT and CDR2 SNEGSKA (reference sequence). The CDR3 is 14 residues long. The ends lost 6 bases at V and 5 bases at J; junction bases unmatched: 11. The DNA for the CDR3 is TGCAGTGCGATCCCCCTAGCGGGCGGCGAGACCCAGTACTTC. Amino acids: CSAIPLAGGETQYF.